Listed here are 27 T cell receptor beta chains from one sample, sequenced in a study of a mutant IDH1 vaccine in newly diagnosed glioma. Time point given: week 35, safety follow-up. All doses held 300 ug of mutant IDH1 20-mer peptide, with topical imiquimod. Their target antigens are unknown. Using immunoSEQ multiplex PCR, the repertoire was profiled, and TCRdb retains in-frame clones only, with some absent. Of about 69,000 clones in the sample, more than 75% were seen once. Material: PBMCs, obtained from a glioma patient whose treatment included an IDH1 peptide vaccine. Source of these receptors: a man aged 25 to 45 with glioma.

The chain combines TRBV28 with TRBJ2-1; 10 bases line up with TRBD2. This CDR3 region has 13 residues. Germline V gives CDR1 MDHEN, CDR2 SYDVKM. The trim removed 4 bases at V and 10 bases at J, leaving 4 bases unmatched. The DNA of the CDR3 is TGTGCCAGCAGTTCGCCGGGACTAGCGGAGCAGTTCTTC. Its protein product is CASSSPGLAEQFF. Looking up the rest from reference TRBV28 and TRBJ2-1 gives the full variable domain: DVKVTQSSRYLVKRTGEKVFLECVQDMDHENMFWYRQDPGLGLRLIYFSYDVKMKEKGDIPEGYSVSREKKERFSLILESASTNQTSMYLCASSSPGLAEQFFGPGTRLTVL.

The chain recombines TRBV5-1 with TRBJ2-1, with D possibly matching TRBD1 (6 bases). V shed 7 bases and J shed 5 bases, with 16 bases lying between them. The V gene's germline CDR1 is SGHRS and CDR2 YFSETQ. The CDR3 extends over 14 amino acids. In nucleotides, the CDR3 is TGCGCCAGCGGCATGCAGGGGTTCGACAATGAGCAGTTCTTC. Translated: CASGMQGFDNEQFF.

CDR3 protein: CASSLRDFHYEQYF. DNA for the CDR3: TGTGCCAGCAGTCTCCGGGACTTCCACTACGAGCAGTACTTC. V is TRBV28 and J is TRBJ2-7; maybe TRBD2 (6 bases). Trimming left V 5 bases short and J 3 bases short, with 14 bases between. Germline CDR1 MDHEN, CDR2 SYDVKM. The CDR3 spans 14 residues.

The chain employs TRBV28 and TRBJ1-3; 8 bases map to TRBD1. The V segment lost 5 bases and the J segment 0 bases; nucleotides outside the gene matches: 3. CDR1 is MDHEN, CDR2 SYDVKM, per germline. The CDR3 contains 15 residues. Written as DNA, the CDR3 is TGTGCCAGCAGTCTACAGGGGGTCTCTGGAAACACCATATATTTT. It translates to CASSLQGVSGNTIYF. Based on the CDR3 plus reference TRBV28 and TRBJ1-3, the full variable domain is DVKVTQSSRYLVKRTGEKVFLECVQDMDHENMFWYRQDPGLGLRLIYFSYDVKMKEKGDIPEGYSVSREKKERFSLILESASTNQTSMYLCASSLQGVSGNTIYFGEGSWLTVV.

This clone was seen a handful of times. The chain couples TRBV10-3 to TRBJ1-1, with unresolved D. V was clipped by 0 bases and J by 1 base, with 6 bases between them. Germline loops: CDR1 ENHRY, CDR2 SYGVKD. CDR3 length: 14 residues. CDR3 sequence reads: CAISESGSNTEAFF. CDR3 DNA sequence: TGTGCCATCAGTGAGTCGGGGTCGAACACTGAAGCTTTCTTT.

This chain connects TRBV2 to TRBJ2-7, with D uncertain. The CDR3 runs to 16 residues. Germline loops: CDR1 SNHLY, CDR2 FYNNEI. V lost 6 bases and J lost 1, with 19 bases in between. CDR3 protein: CASRRKIVERSYEQYF. As DNA, the CDR3 is TGTGCCAGCAGGCGGAAAATTGTAGAGAGATCCTACGAGCAGTACTTC.

The rearrangement links TRBV4-2 to TRBJ1-5; D remains unclear. Germline values: CDR1 LGHNA, CDR2 YNFKEQ. V dropped 0 bases and J dropped 0 bases, with 15 bases sitting between them. The CDR3 length is 18 residues. CDR3 DNA: TGTGCCAGCAGCCAAGACCCCCGACTTGAACATAGCAATCAGCCCCAGCATTTT. Residues: CASSQDPRLEHSNQPQHF.

This clone was detected a few times. The chain is built from TRBV5-6 and TRBJ1-6, with D tentatively TRBD1 (6 bases). CDR1 and CDR2 from the germline V gene are SGHDT and YYEEEE. The V and J ends lost 4 bases and 10 bases respectively, with 15 bases between them. This CDR3 has 14 residues. CDR3 protein: CASSDTGWGSPLHF. The CDR3 bases are TGTGCCAGCAGCGATACAGGGTGGGGGTCACCCCTCCACTTT.

CDR3 region: CASSRGGIPHEQYF. For the CDR3, the DNA is TGTGCCAGCTCTCGGGGAGGGATTCCCCACGAGCAGTACTTC. The chain carries TRBV27 and TRBJ2-7; 7 bases line up with TRBD2. Germline V gene data show CDR1 as MNHEY and CDR2 as SMNVEV (reference sequence). The CDR3 is 14 amino acids. V trimming: 8 bases; J trimming: 5 bases; junction bases outside the gene matches: 12.

CDR3 amino acids: CASSFTESSYNEQFF. CDR3 nucleotide sequence: TGTGCCAGCAGCTTCACAGAGAGCTCCTACAATGAGCAGTTCTTC. This chain uses TRBV7-2 with TRBJ2-1, with D uncertain. The V gene's germline CDR1 is SGHTA and CDR2 FQGNSA. Trimming cost V 3 bases and J 0 bases, with 9 bases left between them. The CDR3 contains 15 residues.

The rearrangement links TRBV29-1 to TRBJ2-7; a possible D gene is TRBD1 (6 bases). The length of the CDR3 is 12 residues. Deletions cut 0 bases from V and 6 bases from J, with 9 bases between. The germline CDR1 and CDR2 sequences are SQVTM and ANQGSEA. The CDR3 loop reads CSVEDGRGEQYF. The DNA of the CDR3 is TGCAGCGTTGAAGATGGCAGGGGCGAGCAGTACTTC.

Worth noting for this clone: The junction departs from the called germline gene at one end, perhaps through a read error. V usage is TRBV4-1 and J usage is TRBJ1-2; no definite D call. CDR1 and CDR2 (germline): MGHRA, YSYEKL. The CDR3 extends over 15 amino acids. This chain's CDR3 is CASSKDLSQKYGYTF. As DNA, the CDR3 is TGCGCCAGCAGCAAAGATCTGAGTCAGAAATATGGCTACACCTTC.

V gene TRBV4-1 combines with J gene TRBJ1-1; a weak D match, TRBD1 (6 bases). V lost 3 bases to trimming and J lost 6 bases, with 11 bases between them. This CDR3 has 13 residues. The germline gives CDR1 MGHRA, CDR2 YSYEKL. CDR3 nucleotides: TGCGCCAGCAGCCAGGCGGGACAACCTGAAGCTTTCTTT. Protein: CASSQAGQPEAFF.

The chain carries TRBV5-8 and TRBJ1-2; D is unclear. The germline CDR1 and CDR2 sequences are SGHTS and YDEGEE. The CDR3 has 13 amino acids. V lost 0 bases and J 8 bases, leaving 11 bases between the germline ends. The CDR3 loop is CASSLARVGGYTF. DNA of the CDR3: TGTGCCAGCAGCTTGGCTCGAGTGGGGGGCTACACCTTC.

This clone has a handful of counts. The J gene is TRBJ1-1, the V gene TRBV4-1, with D tentatively TRBD1 (6 bases). Germline assignment: CDR1 MGHRA and CDR2 YSYEKL. This CDR3 region has 15 residues. Deletions cut 3 bases from V and 0 bases from J, with 11 bases between. The CDR3 here is CASSQNQGLNTEAFF. The CDR3 coding sequence is TGCGCCAGCAGCCAGAATCAGGGGTTGAACACTGAAGCTTTCTTT.

This clone was observed a single time. V and J are TRBV27 and TRBJ2-5; 7 positions agree with TRBD1. Germline lookup yields CDR1 MNHEY and CDR2 SMNVEV (reference sequence). The J segment lost 2 bases and the V segment lost 5 bases, leaving 2 bases of the junction unmatched. The CDR3 is made up of 13 amino acids. Here the CDR3 reads CASSTQGQETQYF. DNA for the CDR3: TGTGCCAGCAGTACACAGGGGCAAGAGACCCAGTACTTC.

This chain joins TRBV2 and TRBJ1-6; TRBD1 aligns across 7 bases. The CDR3 is 16 residues long. CDR1 and CDR2 (germline): SNHLY, FYNNEI. Losses at the gene ends were 6 bases for V and 9 bases for J; bases not matched to a gene: 14. CDR3 DNA: TGTGCCAGCAGCCTAGTCTGGTCGGGACAGCTTTCACCCCTCCACTTT. Its translation: CASSLVWSGQLSPLHF.

J is TRBJ2-5 and V is TRBV19; no definite D call. Near its end, the DNA agrees better with TRBJ2-7, so the J call may be wrong. Germline lookup yields CDR1 LNHDA and CDR2 SQIVND (reference sequence). There are 12 residues in the CDR3. CDR3 sequence reads: CASSMIPHEQYF. In DNA form, the CDR3 reads TGTGCCAGTAGTATGATCCCTCACGAGCAGTACTTC.

V and J are TRBV5-6 and TRBJ2-3; 8 positions agree with TRBD2. Per germline, CDR1 SGHDT and CDR2 YYEEEE. This CDR3 is 15 amino acids long. V lost 4 bases and J lost 0; bases outside the gene matches: 4. Here the CDR3 DNA reads TGTGCCAGCAGCAATAGCGGGGAGAGCACAGATACGCAGTATTTT. This codes for CASSNSGESTDTQYF.

V usage is TRBV9 and J usage is TRBJ2-5; TRBD2 is a possible D gene (5 bases). Between the trimmed V and J ends, which lost 5 bases and 5 bases, there was a span of 10 bases. The CDR3 loop spans 12 amino acids. CDR1 and CDR2 from the germline V gene are SGDLS and YYNGEE. The CDR3 sequence: CASSPEEETQYF. The CDR3 nucleotides are TGTGCCAGCAGTCCGGAGGAGGAGACCCAGTACTTC.

The gene calls are TRBV10-3 and TRBJ2-7; the D is unclear. Germline V CDR1 and CDR2: ENHRY, SYGVKD. This CDR3 spans 11 amino acids. With 6 bases removed from V and 3 bases from J, the gap between germline ends came to 6 bases. CDR3 sequence (DNA): TGTGCCATCAGCGAAAACTACGAGCAGTACTTC. Translating it yields CAISENYEQYF.

V and J are TRBV5-1 and TRBJ2-2; maybe TRBD1 (5 bases). Germline V gene data show CDR1 as SGHRS and CDR2 as YFSETQ. V was clipped by 5 bases and J by 6 bases, with 17 bases between them. CDR3 size: 15 residues. The CDR3 spells CASRGEPGSAGELFF. The DNA of the CDR3 is TGCGCCAGCAGGGGTGAACCAGGGTCCGCCGGGGAGCTGTTTTTT.

The chain uses TRBV15 and TRBJ1-5; D remains unclear. The CDR3 runs 16 residues. Per the germline V gene, CDR1 is LNHNV and CDR2 is YYDKDF (reference sequence). V was cut by 3 bases and J by 0 bases, with 12 bases left in between. The CDR3 nucleotides read TGTGCCACCAGCAGGGAAAAAATATATAGCAATCAGCCCCAGCATTTT. Translating it yields CATSREKIYSNQPQHF.

The chain uses TRBV2 and TRBJ1-2; 10 nucleotides line up with TRBD1. Trimming cost V 7 bases and J 4 bases; bases outside gene matches: 6. The germline V gene encodes CDR1 SNHLY and CDR2 FYNNEI. The CDR3 sequence is 14 residues long. CDR3 DNA sequence: TGTGCCAGCACCGACGGGACAGGGGTCTATGGCTACACCTTC. This sequence encodes CASTDGTGVYGYTF.

This chain joins TRBV10-3 and TRBJ2-3, with a tentative D call TRBD1 (6 bases). There are 17 residues in the CDR3. Germline-derived CDR1 and CDR2 are ENHRY and SYGVKD. V lost 4 bases and J lost 0, with 17 bases in between. The CDR3 coding sequence is TGTGCCATCAGTGTAGGCGACAGGACTTTTAGCACAGATACGCAGTATTTT. It encodes CAISVGDRTFSTDTQYF.

The gene calls are TRBV7-6 and TRBJ1-4; TRBD1 agrees at 7 bases. This CDR3 spans 15 amino acids. Germline V gene sequence: CDR1 SGHVS, CDR2 FNYEAQ. Losses at the gene ends were 7 bases for V and 2 bases for J; bases not matched to a gene: 7. The CDR3 DNA sequence: TGTGCCAGCAAACGCGAGGGGGCTACTAATGAAAAACTGTTTTTT. It encodes CASKREGATNEKLFF.

This clone was picked up a small number of times. V and J are TRBV6-1 and TRBJ1-5; possible D gene TRBD1, 5 bases. V dropped 6 bases and J dropped 1 base, with 10 bases sitting between them. The CDR3 consists of 14 residues. The V gene's germline CDR1 is MNHNS and CDR2 SASEGT. CDR3: CASRPWDSNQPQHF. DNA of the CDR3: TGTGCCAGCAGGCCGTGGGACAGCAATCAGCCCCAGCATTTT.